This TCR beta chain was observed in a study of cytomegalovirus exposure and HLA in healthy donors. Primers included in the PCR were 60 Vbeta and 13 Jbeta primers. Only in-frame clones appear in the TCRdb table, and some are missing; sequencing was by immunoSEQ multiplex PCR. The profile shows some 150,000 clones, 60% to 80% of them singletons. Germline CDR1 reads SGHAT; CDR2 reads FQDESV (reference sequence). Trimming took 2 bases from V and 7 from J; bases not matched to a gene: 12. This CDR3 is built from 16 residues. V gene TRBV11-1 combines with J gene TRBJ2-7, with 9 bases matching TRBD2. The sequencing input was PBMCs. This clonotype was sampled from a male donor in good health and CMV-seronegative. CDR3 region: CASSLTGREGIEEQYF. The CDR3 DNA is TGTGCCAGCAGCTTAACCGGGCGGGAGGGCATAGAAGAGCAGTACTTC.